This T cell receptor beta chain is from a study of patients and donors after allogeneic stem cell transplantation. The V and J ends lost 5 bases and 0 bases respectively, with 8 bases between them. The CDR3 extends over 14 amino acids. Germline CDR1 is DFQATT and CDR2 is SNEGSKA (reference sequence). Via MiXCR, TCRdb re-called the RT-PCR reads, giving one row per CDR3 protein. The data hold about 960,000 distinct CDR3 sequences, with approximately 19% observed a single time. This clonotype was picked up many times. The sequence came from a human donor who was either an allogeneic HSCT recipient or a stem cell or donor lymphocyte infusion donor (not recorded which). It is not recorded whose cells these are; they may come from a transplant donor. The J gene is TRBJ2-6, the V gene TRBV20-1; no definite D call. Sequencing was done on a sample of blood, either unsorted or a sorted T cell fraction (not recorded which). CDR3 protein: CSAPTISGANVLTF. CDR3 bases: TGCAGTGCTCCTACTATCTCTGGGGCCAACGTCCTGACTTTC.